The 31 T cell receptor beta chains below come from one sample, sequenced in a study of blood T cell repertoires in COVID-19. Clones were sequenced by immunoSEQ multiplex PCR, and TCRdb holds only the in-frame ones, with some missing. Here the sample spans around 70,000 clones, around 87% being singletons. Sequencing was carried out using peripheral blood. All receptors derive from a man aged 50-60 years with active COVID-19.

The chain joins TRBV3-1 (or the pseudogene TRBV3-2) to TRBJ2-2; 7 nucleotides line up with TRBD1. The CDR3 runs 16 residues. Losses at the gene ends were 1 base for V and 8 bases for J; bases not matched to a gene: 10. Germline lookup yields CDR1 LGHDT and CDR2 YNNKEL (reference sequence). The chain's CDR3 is CASSQGATGLAGELFF. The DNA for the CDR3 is TGTGCCAGCAGCCAAGGCGCGACAGGGTTAGCAGGGGAGCTGTTTTTT.

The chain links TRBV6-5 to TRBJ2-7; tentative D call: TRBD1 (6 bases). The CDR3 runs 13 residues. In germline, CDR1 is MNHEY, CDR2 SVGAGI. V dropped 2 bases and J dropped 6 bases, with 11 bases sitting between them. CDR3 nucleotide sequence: TGTGCCAGCAGTTACGACAGGCGCCTCGAGCAGTACTTC. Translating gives CASSYDRRLEQYF.

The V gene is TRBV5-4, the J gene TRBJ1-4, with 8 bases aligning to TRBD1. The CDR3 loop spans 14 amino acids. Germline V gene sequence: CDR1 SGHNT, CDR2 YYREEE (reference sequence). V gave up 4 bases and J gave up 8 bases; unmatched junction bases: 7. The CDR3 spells CASSTGTGPEKLFF. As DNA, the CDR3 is TGTGCCAGCAGCACCGGGACAGGCCCCGAAAAACTGTTTTTT. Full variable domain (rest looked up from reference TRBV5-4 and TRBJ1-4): ETGVTQSPTHLIKTRGQQVTLRCSSQSGHNTVSWYQQALGQGPQFIFQYYREEENGRGNFPPRFSGLQFPNYSSELNVNALELDDSALYLCASSTGTGPEKLFFGSGTQLSVL.

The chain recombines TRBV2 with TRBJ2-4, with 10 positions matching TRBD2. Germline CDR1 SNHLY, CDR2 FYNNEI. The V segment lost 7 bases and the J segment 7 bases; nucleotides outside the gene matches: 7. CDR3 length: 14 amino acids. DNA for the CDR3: TGTGCCAGCATCGAGCGGGAGGGCCTGAACATTCAGTACTTC. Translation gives CASIEREGLNIQYF. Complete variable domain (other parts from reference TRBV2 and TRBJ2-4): EPEVTQTPSHQVTQMGQEVILRCVPISNHLYFYWYRQILGQKVEFLVSFYNNEISEKSEIFDDQFSVERPDGSNFTLKIRSTKLEDSAMYFCASIEREGLNIQYFGAGTRLSVL.

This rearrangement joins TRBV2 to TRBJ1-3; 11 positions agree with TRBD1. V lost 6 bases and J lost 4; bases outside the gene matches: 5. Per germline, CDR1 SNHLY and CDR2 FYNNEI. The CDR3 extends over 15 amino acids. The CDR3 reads CASSGGQGAGNTIYF. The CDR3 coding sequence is TGTGCCAGCAGCGGAGGACAGGGGGCGGGAAACACCATATATTTT.

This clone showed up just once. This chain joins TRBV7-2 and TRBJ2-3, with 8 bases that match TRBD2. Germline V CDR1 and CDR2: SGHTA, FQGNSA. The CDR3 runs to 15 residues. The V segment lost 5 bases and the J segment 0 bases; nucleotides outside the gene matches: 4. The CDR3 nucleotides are TGTGCCAGCAGCCCACTAGCGGCGAGCACAGATACGCAGTATTTT. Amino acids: CASSPLAASTDTQYF.

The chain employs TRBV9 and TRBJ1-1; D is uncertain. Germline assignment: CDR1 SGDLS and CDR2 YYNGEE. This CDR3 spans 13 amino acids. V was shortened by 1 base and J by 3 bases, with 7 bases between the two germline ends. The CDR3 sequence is CASSVHQYTEAFF. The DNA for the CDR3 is TGTGCCAGCAGCGTACATCAATACACTGAAGCTTTCTTT.

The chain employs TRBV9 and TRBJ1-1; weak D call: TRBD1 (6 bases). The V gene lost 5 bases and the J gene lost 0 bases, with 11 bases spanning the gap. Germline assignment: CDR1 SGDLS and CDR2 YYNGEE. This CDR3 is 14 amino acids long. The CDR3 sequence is CASSPTGMNTEAFF. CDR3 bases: TGTGCCAGCAGTCCCACAGGGATGAACACTGAAGCTTTCTTT.

The CDR3 DNA sequence: TGTGCCAGCTCACCAATGAGGGGTCCAGGGGGCCGGCAGCCCCAGCATTTT. Translating it yields CASSPMRGPGGRQPQHF. The genes are TRBV18 and TRBJ1-5; 8 bases are shared with TRBD1. Unmatched junction bases numbered 13, after V lost 2 bases and J lost 7 bases. The length of the CDR3 is 17 residues. Germline V lookup: CDR1 KGHSH, CDR2 LQKENI. Full variable domain (outside the CDR3, taken from reference TRBV18 and TRBJ1-5): NAGVMQNPRHLVRRRGQEARLRCSPMKGHSHVYWYRQLPEEGLKFMVYLQKENIIDESGMPKERFSAEFPKEGPSILRIQQVVRGDSAAYFCASSPMRGPGGRQPQHFGDGTRLSIL.

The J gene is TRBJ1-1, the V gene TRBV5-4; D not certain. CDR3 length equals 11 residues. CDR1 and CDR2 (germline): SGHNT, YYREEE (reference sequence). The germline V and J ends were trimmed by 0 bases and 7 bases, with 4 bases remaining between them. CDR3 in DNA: TGTGCCAGCAGCTTGGGTAATGAAGCTTTCTTT. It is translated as CASSLGNEAFF.

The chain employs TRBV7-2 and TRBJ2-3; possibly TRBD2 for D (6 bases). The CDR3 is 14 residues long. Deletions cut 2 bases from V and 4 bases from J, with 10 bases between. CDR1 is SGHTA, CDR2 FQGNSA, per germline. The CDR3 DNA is TGTGCCAGCAGCTTATATGGGGGGTCAGATACGCAGTATTTT. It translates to CASSLYGGSDTQYF. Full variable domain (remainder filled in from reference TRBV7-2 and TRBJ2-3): GAGVSQSPSNKVTEKGKDVELRCDPISGHTALYWYRQSLGQGLEFLIYFQGNSAPDKSGLPSDRFSAERTGGSVSTLTIQRTQQEDSAVYLCASSLYGGSDTQYFGPGTRLTVL.

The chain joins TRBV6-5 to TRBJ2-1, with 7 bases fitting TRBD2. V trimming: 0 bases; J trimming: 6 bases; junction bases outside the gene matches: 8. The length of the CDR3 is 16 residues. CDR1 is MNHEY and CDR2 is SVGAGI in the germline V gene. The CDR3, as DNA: TGTGCCAGCAGTTACTCGGCGGCGGGAGTGGTCAATGAGCAGTTCTTC. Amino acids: CASSYSAAGVVNEQFF.

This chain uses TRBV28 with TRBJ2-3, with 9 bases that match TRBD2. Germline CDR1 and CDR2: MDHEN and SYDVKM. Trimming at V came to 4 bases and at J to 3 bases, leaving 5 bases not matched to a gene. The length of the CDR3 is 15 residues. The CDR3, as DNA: TGTGCCAGCAGTTATAGCGGGGGTCGGACAGATACGCAGTATTTT. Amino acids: CASSYSGGRTDTQYF.

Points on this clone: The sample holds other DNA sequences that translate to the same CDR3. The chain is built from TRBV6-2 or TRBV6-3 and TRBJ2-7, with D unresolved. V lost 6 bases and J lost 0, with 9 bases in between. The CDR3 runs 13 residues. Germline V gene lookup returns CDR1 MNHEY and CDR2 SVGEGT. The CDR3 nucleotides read TGTGCCAGCAGCCCCGGGTCCTCCTACGAGCAGTACTTC. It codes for CASSPGSSYEQYF.

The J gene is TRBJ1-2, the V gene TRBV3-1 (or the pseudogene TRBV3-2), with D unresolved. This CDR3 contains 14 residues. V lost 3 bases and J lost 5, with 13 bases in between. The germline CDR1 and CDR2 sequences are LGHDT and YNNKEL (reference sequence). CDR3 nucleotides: TGTGCCAGCAGCCAGTTTCTGGGCGGGTATGGCTACACCTTC. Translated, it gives CASSQFLGGYGYTF.

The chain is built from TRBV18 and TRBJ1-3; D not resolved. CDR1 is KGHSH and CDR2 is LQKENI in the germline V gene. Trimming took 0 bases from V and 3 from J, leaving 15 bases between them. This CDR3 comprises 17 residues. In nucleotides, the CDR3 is TGTGCCAGCTCACCACCAAATTCCGGGTTTGGTGGAAACACCATATATTTT. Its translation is CASSPPNSGFGGNTIYF.

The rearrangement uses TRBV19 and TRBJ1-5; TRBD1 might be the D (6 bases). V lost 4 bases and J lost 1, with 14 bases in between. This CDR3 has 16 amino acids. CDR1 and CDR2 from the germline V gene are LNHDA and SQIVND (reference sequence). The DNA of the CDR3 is TGTGCCAGTAGTAGAAGGCAGGGGCAGAGCAATCAGCCCCAGCATTTT. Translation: CASSRRQGQSNQPQHF.

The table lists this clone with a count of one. CDR3 amino acids: CASSLGQEQFF. CDR3 coding DNA: TGTGCCAGCAGCTTAGGACAGGAGCAGTTCTTC. The chain combines TRBV7-6 with TRBJ2-1; a possible D gene is TRBD1 (5 bases). The CDR3 is 11 residues long. The germline gives CDR1 SGHVS, CDR2 FNYEAQ. Trimming shortened V by 1 base and J by 10 bases, and 5 bases separated the two germline ends.

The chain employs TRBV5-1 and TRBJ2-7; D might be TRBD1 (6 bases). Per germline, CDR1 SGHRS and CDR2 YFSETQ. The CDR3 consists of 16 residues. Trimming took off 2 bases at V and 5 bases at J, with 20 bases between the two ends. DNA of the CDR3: TGCGCCAGCAGCTTCAATCGGGACACGAGAACTCACGAGCAGTACTTC. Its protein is CASSFNRDTRTHEQYF.

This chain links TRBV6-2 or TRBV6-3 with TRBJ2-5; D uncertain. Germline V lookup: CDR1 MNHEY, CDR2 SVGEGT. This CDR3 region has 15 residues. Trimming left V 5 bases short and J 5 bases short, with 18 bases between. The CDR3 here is CASSRPGRMRETQYF. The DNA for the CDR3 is TGTGCCAGCAGTCGCCCCGGAAGGATGCGGGAGACCCAGTACTTC.

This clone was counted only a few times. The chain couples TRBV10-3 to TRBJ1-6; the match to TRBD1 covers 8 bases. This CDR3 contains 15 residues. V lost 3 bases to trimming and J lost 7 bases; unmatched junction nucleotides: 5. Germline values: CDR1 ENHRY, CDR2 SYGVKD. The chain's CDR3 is CAISEGQGANSPLHF. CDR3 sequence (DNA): TGTGCCATCAGTGAAGGCCAGGGGGCGAATTCACCCCTCCACTTT.

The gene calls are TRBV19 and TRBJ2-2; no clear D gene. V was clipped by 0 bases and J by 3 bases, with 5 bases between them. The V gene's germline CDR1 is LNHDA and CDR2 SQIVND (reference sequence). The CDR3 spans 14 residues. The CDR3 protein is CASSIEEYTGELFF. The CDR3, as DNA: TGTGCCAGTAGTATAGAGGAGTACACCGGGGAGCTGTTTTTT.

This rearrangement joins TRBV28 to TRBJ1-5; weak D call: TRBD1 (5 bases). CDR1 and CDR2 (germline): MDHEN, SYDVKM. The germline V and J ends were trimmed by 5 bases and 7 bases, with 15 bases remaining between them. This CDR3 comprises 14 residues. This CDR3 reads CASSPTGGVQPQHF. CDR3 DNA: TGTGCCAGCAGTCCCACCGGGGGGGTACAGCCCCAGCATTTT. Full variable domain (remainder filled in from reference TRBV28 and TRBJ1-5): DVKVTQSSRYLVKRTGEKVFLECVQDMDHENMFWYRQDPGLGLRLIYFSYDVKMKEKGDIPEGYSVSREKKERFSLILESASTNQTSMYLCASSPTGGVQPQHFGDGTRLSIL.

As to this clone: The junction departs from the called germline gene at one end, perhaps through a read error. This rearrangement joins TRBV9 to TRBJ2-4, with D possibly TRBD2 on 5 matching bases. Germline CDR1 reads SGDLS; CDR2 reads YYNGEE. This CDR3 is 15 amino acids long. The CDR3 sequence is CASSVGSLAQNIQYF. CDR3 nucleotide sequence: TGTGCCAGCAGCGTAGGCTCGCTAGCCCAAAACATTCAGTACTTC.

CDR3 sequence reads: CATRVGAEAFF. The DNA of the CDR3 is TGTGCCACCAGAGTAGGGGCTGAAGCTTTCTTT. The V gene is TRBV24-1, the J gene TRBJ1-1; D possibly corresponds to TRBD1 (5 bases). The V and J ends lost 7 bases and 6 bases respectively, with 8 bases between them. This CDR3 region has 11 residues. Germline CDR1 is KGHDR and CDR2 is SFDVKD.

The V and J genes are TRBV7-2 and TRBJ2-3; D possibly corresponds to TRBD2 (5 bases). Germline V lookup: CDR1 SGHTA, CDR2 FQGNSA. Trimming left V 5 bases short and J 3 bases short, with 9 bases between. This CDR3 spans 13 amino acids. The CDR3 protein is CASSPPGTDTQYF. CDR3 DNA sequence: TGTGCCAGCAGCCCCCCGGGGACAGATACGCAGTATTTT. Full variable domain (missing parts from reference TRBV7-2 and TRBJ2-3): GAGVSQSPSNKVTEKGKDVELRCDPISGHTALYWYRQSLGQGLEFLIYFQGNSAPDKSGLPSDRFSAERTGGSVSTLTIQRTQQEDSAVYLCASSPPGTDTQYFGPGTRLTVL.

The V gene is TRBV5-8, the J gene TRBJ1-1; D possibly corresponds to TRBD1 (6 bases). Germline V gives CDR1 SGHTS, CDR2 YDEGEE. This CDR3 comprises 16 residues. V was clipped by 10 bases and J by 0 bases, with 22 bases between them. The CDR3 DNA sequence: TGTGCCGGATCCCGGGGGGGCAGAAGAATGAACACTGAAGCTTTCTTT. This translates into CAGSRGGRRMNTEAFF.

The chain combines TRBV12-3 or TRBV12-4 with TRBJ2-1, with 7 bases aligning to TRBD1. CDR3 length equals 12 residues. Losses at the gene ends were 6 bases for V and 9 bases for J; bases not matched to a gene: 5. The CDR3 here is CASSYDRAEQFF. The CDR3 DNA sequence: TGTGCCAGCAGCTACGACAGGGCTGAGCAGTTCTTC.

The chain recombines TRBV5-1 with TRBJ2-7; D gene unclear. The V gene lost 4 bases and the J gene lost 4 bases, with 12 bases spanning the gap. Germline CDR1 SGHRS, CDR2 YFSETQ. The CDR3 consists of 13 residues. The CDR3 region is CASSPLRLYEQYF. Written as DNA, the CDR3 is TGCGCCAGCAGCCCGCTCAGACTTTACGAGCAGTACTTC.

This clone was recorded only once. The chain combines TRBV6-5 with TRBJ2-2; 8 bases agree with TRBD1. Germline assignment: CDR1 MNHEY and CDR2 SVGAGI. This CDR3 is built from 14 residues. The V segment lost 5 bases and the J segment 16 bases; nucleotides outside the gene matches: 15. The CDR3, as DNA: TGTGCCAGCAGTCCCAACAAGCGACAGGGGAGACAGTTTTTT. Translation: CASSPNKRQGRQFF.

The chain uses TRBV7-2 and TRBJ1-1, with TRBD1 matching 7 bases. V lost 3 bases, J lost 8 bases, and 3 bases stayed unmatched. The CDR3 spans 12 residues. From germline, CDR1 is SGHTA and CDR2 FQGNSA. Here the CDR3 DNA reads TGTGCCAGCAGCTTGACAGGGCCGGAAGCTTTCTTT. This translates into CASSLTGPEAFF.